This entry is about one T cell receptor (beta chain). Its recognized antigen is unknown. No base quality information exists; no much larger clone differs at one position. Collaborating institutions collected whole blood in K2EDTA tubes following their own protocols. For TCRbeta analysis, collaborators shipped samples as frozen whole blood, isolated PBMCs, or DNA extracted from either of those sample types. This entry belongs to a study of blood T cell repertoires in COVID-19 (TCRdb year 2020). For context, the study as a whole: Samples covering the acute and convalescent phases of COVID-19 were provided by collaborators in the United States, Italy and Spain. Where available, HLA class I and class II types were obtained from metadata supplied by the sample provider rather than from assay-based typing. The prospective study material was composed of cDNA or gDNA derived from T cells, B-cell-depleted T cells, or PBMCs. The dataset comprised deeply sampled blood TCRbeta repertoires from subjects exposed to, actively infected with, or recovered from COVID-19. The samples were drawn from two sources: the first 160 participants of the ongoing ImmuneRACE study, and over 1,000 subjects contributed by 6 global collaborators. The sample metadata nearly always contained a de-identified subject ID, COVID-19 status, age in years and sex. The repertoires were released in a freely available public database intended as a resource for research on the immune response to SARS-CoV-2.

The immunoSEQ Assay, a bias-controlled multiplex PCR, was used to amplify TCRbeta CDR3 regions from genomic DNA. The authors' analysis ran thus. The number of nucleated cells in each sample was estimated from the amplification of reference gene primers within the assay. To quantify the absolute abundance of each unique TCRbeta CDR3 rearrangement, sequence reads were collapsed and filtered. For each sample, productive Simpson clonality was calculated as the square root of Simpson's diversity index across productive rearrangements. TCRdb retrieved this table from immuneACCESS and kept in-frame rearrangements only. Not all clones are present; in checked studies, unresolved V genes account for under half, and no reason is known for the remainder. The V and J calls and clone size come from that table; D and trimming were worked out from the DNA. For this sample the table gives 100,000 to 150,000 clones, of which around 83% were detected only once. Jointly, the top ten make up about 11% of the sample.

Overall study outcomes, separate from this receptor: How much clinical and demographic metadata was included differed by source and by participant, and the metadata was provided uncurated.

The germline V gene gives CDR1 as SGHNT and CDR2 as YENEEA. Trimming costs V 5 bases and J 7 bases, and their ends lie 11 bases apart. The CDR3 covers 13 residues, taking in both the cysteine and the phenylalanine. The entry retains the CDR3 DNA only, 39 bases that are in frame from base 1. The chain couples TRBV11-3 to TRBJ1-4; no D gene can be assigned with confidence. This TCR was recovered from a man aged 55 to 70 with acute or convalescent COVID-19. The source material was peripheral blood. The DNA reads as follows: TGTGCCAGCAGCAAACAGATGGGTGAAAAACTGTTTTTT. Its coded protein is CASSKQMGEKLFF.